These 29 T cell receptor beta chains were all obtained from the same sample, sequenced in a study of CXCR3-negative and CXCR3-positive naive CD8 T cells. Findings of the study overall: Naive cells with CXCR3 showed TRB CDR3s that were more hydrophobic than those in CXCR3-negative naive cells.

Their target antigens are unknown. UMI-tagged TRB cDNA libraries were built via 5' RACE. Following a re-call of the 5' RACE reads, TCRdb has one entry per CDR3 protein and lacks DNA. This table holds 150,000 to 180,000 distinct CDR3 sequences. The source material was naive CXCR3+ CD8+ T cells from blood. Subset indicated: CD45RO-CCR7+CD27+CD95- naive CD8+ T cells expressing CXCR3 (TNR3+). Receptors originate from a human donor in good health. Some clones in this sample may be carry-over from other donors' samples.

The chain recombines TRBV13 with TRBJ2-7. The CDR3 runs to 15 residues. Germline V CDR1 and CDR2: PRHDT, FYEKMQ (reference sequence). This CDR3 is CASSFGTSSSYEQYF.

The rearrangement joins TRBV6-1 to TRBJ2-3. This CDR3 has 15 residues. Germline assignment: CDR1 MNHNS and CDR2 SASEGT. CDR3 region: CASGYSGSSTDTQYF.

V and J are TRBV12-3 or TRBV12-4 and TRBJ1-5. CDR3 size: 13 residues. This CDR3 reads CASSGLLHQPQHF.

This sequence joins TRBV12-3 or TRBV12-4 and TRBJ1-5. The CDR3 runs to 15 residues. The CDR3 region is CASSFTRVGNQPQHF.

V and J are TRBV9 and TRBJ1-1. CDR1 is SGDLS, CDR2 YYNGEE, per germline. The CDR3 spans 14 residues. The CDR3 reads CASSVAGMNTEAFF.

The chain combines TRBV6-5 with TRBJ2-1; TCRdb lists TRBD2, though no DNA is available to test this call. The CDR3 extends over 13 amino acids. The germline gives CDR1 MNHEY, CDR2 SVGAGI. CDR3 loop: CATGLAFYNEQFF.

CDR3 in amino acids: CATSKDRGPRAEAFF. This chain joins TRBV15 and TRBJ1-1; TCRdb selects TRBD1, and the lack of DNA leaves this call unchecked. This CDR3 is 15 amino acids long. Per the germline V gene, CDR1 is LNHNV and CDR2 is YYDKDF (reference sequence). The full variable domain, with the rest looked up from reference TRBV15 and TRBJ1-1, is DAMVIQNPRYQVTQFGKPVTLSCSQTLNHNVMYWYQQKSSQAPKLLFHYYDKDFNNEADTPDNFQSRRPNTSFCFLDIRSPGLGDTAMYLCATSKDRGPRAEAFFGQGTRLTVV.

The rearrangement uses TRBV24-1 and TRBJ2-1; TCRdb returns TRBD1, unconfirmable since there is no DNA. The V gene's germline CDR1 is KGHDR and CDR2 SFDVKD. The length of the CDR3 is 15 residues. CDR3 amino acids: CATSDLRQGHNEQFF.

The gene calls are TRBV9 and TRBJ2-3; TCRdb's D call, TRBD2, is unchecked because there is no DNA. The germline V gene encodes CDR1 SGDLS and CDR2 YYNGEE. The CDR3 extends over 15 amino acids. The CDR3 loop is CASSVLAVRADTKYF.

V is TRBV12-3 or TRBV12-4 and J is TRBJ2-7. The CDR3 consists of 11 residues. The CDR3 reads CASPGAYEQYF.

V and J are TRBV7-8 and TRBJ2-5. The germline gives CDR1 SGHVS, CDR2 FQNEAQ. This CDR3 has 14 amino acids. CDR3 in amino acids: CASTLGWAQETQYF.

The genes are TRBV12-3 or TRBV12-4 and TRBJ2-5. This CDR3 is built from 14 residues. The CDR3 sequence: CASSLRGDQETQYF.

The J gene is TRBJ2-4, the V gene TRBV19; TCRdb's D gene call, TRBD1, goes unchecked for lack of DNA. Germline CDR1 reads LNHDA; CDR2 reads SQIVND (reference sequence). CDR3 length: 16 residues. CDR3 sequence reads: CASSPRDSQAERLQYF.

The CDR3 here is CASSASGTGQYEQYF. The genes are TRBV9 and TRBJ2-7; as DNA is missing, the TRBD1 call by TCRdb cannot be tested. Germline V gene lookup returns CDR1 SGDLS and CDR2 YYNGEE. The CDR3 has 15 amino acids.

The chain has TRBV7-8 and TRBJ2-7; TCRdb selects TRBD1, and the lack of DNA leaves this call unchecked. The CDR3 is 13 amino acids. CDR1 and CDR2 (germline): SGHVS, FQNEAQ. The CDR3: CASSLRGYYEQYF.

CDR3 sequence reads: CASSLGSTYEQYF. The V gene is TRBV5-1, the J gene TRBJ2-7. CDR3 length: 13 amino acids. Per germline, CDR1 SGHRS and CDR2 YFSETQ. The variable domain in full, with the rest retrieved from reference TRBV5-1 and TRBJ2-7, is KAGVTQTPRYLIKTRGQQVTLSCSPISGHRSVSWYQQTPGQGLQFLFEYFSETQRNKGNFPGRFSGRQFSNSRSEMNVSTLELGDSALYLCASSLGSTYEQYFGPGTRLTVT.

The genes are TRBV25-1 and TRBJ2-1; TCRdb outputs TRBD1, but without DNA this stays unchecked. The CDR3 runs to 15 residues. From germline, CDR1 is MGHDK and CDR2 SYGVNS. The CDR3 is CASSEGQGRLNEQFF.

The chain is built from TRBV7-9 and TRBJ1-2; TCRdb gives TRBD1 as the D gene, but with no DNA this cannot be confirmed. CDR1 and CDR2 (germline): SEHNR, FQNEAQ (reference sequence). This CDR3 spans 13 amino acids. The chain's CDR3 is CASSHTGGYGYTF.

The rearrangement links TRBV11-2 to TRBJ2-5; there is no DNA to check the TCRdb D call of TRBD2. This CDR3 has 12 residues. Germline V CDR1 and CDR2: SGHAT, FQNNGV. CDR3 amino acids: CASSPQVETQYF.

The CDR3 region is CASSWGQEYEQYF. V gene TRBV5-4 combines with J gene TRBJ2-7; TCRdb names TRBD1, which stays unverified in the absence of DNA. CDR1 and CDR2 (germline): SGHNT, YYREEE (reference sequence). The CDR3 loop spans 13 amino acids.

J is TRBJ2-2 and V is TRBV19; TCRdb's D call of TRBD1 is untestable without DNA. From germline, CDR1 is LNHDA and CDR2 SQIVND (reference sequence). The CDR3 contains 16 residues. This CDR3 is CASTWGSPANTGELFF.

The chain links TRBV4-3 to TRBJ2-1; checking the TCRdb D call of TRBD2 is not possible without DNA. The CDR3 has 15 amino acids. The germline V gene has CDR1 LGHNA and CDR2 YSLEER. The CDR3: CASSQLAGGLNEQFF.

The gene calls are TRBV2 and TRBJ2-1. The CDR3 is 11 amino acids. Germline V CDR1 and CDR2: SNHLY, FYNNEI. The CDR3 protein is CASEMGSEQFF.

The chain recombines TRBV29-1 with TRBJ2-7; the TCRdb call, TRBD1, lacks DNA for checking. CDR1 and CDR2 from the germline V gene are SQVTM and ANQGSEA. The CDR3 runs 15 residues. The CDR3 protein is CSVVWGDSVFYEQYF.

V usage is TRBV18 and J usage is TRBJ2-1; no DNA is available, so the TRBD2 call from TCRdb remains unchecked. This CDR3 contains 16 residues. Germline CDR1 KGHSH, CDR2 LQKENI. CDR3 sequence reads: CASSPLDFLEGSEQFF.

The V and J genes are TRBV4-1 and TRBJ2-7; TCRdb reports TRBD1, a call that lacks DNA to check it against. CDR1 MGHRA and CDR2 YSYEKL come from the germline V gene. This CDR3 spans 15 amino acids. The CDR3 loop is CASSPLDGGVYEQYF.

CDR3 in amino acids: CATWDRAAPSYGYTF. The chain is built from TRBV10-3 and TRBJ1-2; the D call from TCRdb, TRBD1, cannot be confirmed without DNA. CDR1 is ENHRY, CDR2 SYGVKD, per germline. CDR3 length: 15 amino acids.

The chain is built from TRBV9 and TRBJ2-1; without DNA, the TCRdb call of TRBD1 cannot be checked. Germline V lookup: CDR1 SGDLS, CDR2 YYNGEE. The CDR3 totals 16 residues. The chain's CDR3 is CASSVMGTGSYNEQFF.

The CDR3 sequence: CASTPGRNQPQHF. The chain employs TRBV19 and TRBJ1-5; TCRdb lists TRBD1, though no DNA is available to test this call. The germline CDR1 and CDR2 sequences are LNHDA and SQIVND (reference sequence). The CDR3 length is 13 residues.